One and the same sample provided the 30 T cell receptor beta chains below, sequenced in a study of response to subunit inactivated influenza vaccine. TCRdb independently ran MiXCR on the RT-PCR reads; one entry per CDR3 protein. The table has about 580,000 distinct CDR3 sequences, approximately 15% seen once; the top ten hold over 8.5%. The starting material was PBMCs from blood, obtained about 11 days after vaccination. The receptors originated from a man between 50 and 59 years old who received an inactivated influenza vaccine.

V is TRBV6-5 and J is TRBJ1-4; 8 bases agree with TRBD1. The junction had 16 bases not matched to a gene; V was cut back by 1 base and J by 6 bases. The CDR3 consists of 19 residues. The germline V gene has CDR1 MNHEY and CDR2 SVGAGI. The CDR3 region has the DNA TGTGCCAGCAGTTACTTATCGTTTACGGGACAGGCATCGTATGAAAAACTGTTTTTT. This gives the protein CASSYLSFTGQASYEKLFF.

The rearrangement links TRBV7-2 to TRBJ2-2, with 10 positions matching TRBD2. The V and J ends lost 5 bases and 4 bases, in that order; junction bases with no gene match: 10. Germline assignment: CDR1 SGHTA and CDR2 FQGNSA. This CDR3 region has 17 residues. In DNA, the CDR3 is TGTGCCAGCAGCAAAGATAGCGGGAGGACACTCACCGGGGAGCTGTTTTTT. Translated, it gives CASSKDSGRTLTGELFF.

This clonotype was seen only a few times. The rearrangement links TRBV20-1 to TRBJ2-2, with D possibly TRBD1 on 5 matching bases. Germline V gene sequence: CDR1 DFQATT, CDR2 SNEGSKA (reference sequence). This CDR3 region has 13 residues. V was clipped by 4 bases and J by 3 bases, with 9 bases between them. CDR3 nucleotides: TGCAGTGCTACACAGGTCGACACCGGGGAGCTGTTTTTT. Translating it yields CSATQVDTGELFF.

This clonotype showed up just a few times. J is TRBJ2-2 and V is TRBV7-8; D remains unclear. The CDR3 loop spans 14 amino acids. Germline V gene lookup returns CDR1 SGHVS and CDR2 FQNEAQ. V lost 2 bases to trimming and J lost 4 bases, with 8 bases between them. Here the CDR3 reads CASSLQRPTGELFF. Here the CDR3 DNA reads TGTGCCAGCAGCTTACAGAGACCCACCGGGGAGCTGTTTTTT.

The genes are TRBV12-3 or TRBV12-4 and TRBJ2-1; D might be TRBD2 (5 bases). This CDR3 spans 12 amino acids. V was trimmed by 5 bases and J by 12 bases, leaving 14 bases between them. This chain's CDR3 is CASSQAVSMQFF. CDR3 DNA sequence: TGTGCCAGCAGTCAAGCGGTCTCAATGCAGTTCTTC.

This clonotype occurred a few times. The rearrangement links TRBV6-1 to TRBJ2-7; 11 nucleotides match TRBD2. The J segment lost 3 bases and the V segment lost 6 bases, leaving 7 bases of the junction unmatched. Germline-derived CDR1 and CDR2 are MNHNS and SASEGT. The CDR3 has 15 amino acids. CDR3 nucleotides: TGTGCCAGCAGCGATACTAGCGGGGGCCACTACGAGCAGTACTTC. Translated: CASSDTSGGHYEQYF.

This clonotype was seen only a few times. This chain connects TRBV20-1 to TRBJ2-7, with 8 bases that match TRBD2. This CDR3 has 14 residues. Trimming removed 5 bases from V and 6 bases from J; junction bases left unmatched: 12. The germline V gene has CDR1 DFQATT and CDR2 SNEGSKA (reference sequence). CDR3 DNA sequence: TGCAGTGCTTCCGGGGGGGCGGACGTAGGCGAGCAGTACTTC. Residues: CSASGGADVGEQYF.

Only a few counts were recorded for this clonotype. The rearrangement joins TRBV9 to TRBJ2-1; 8 nucleotides agree with TRBD2. Germline trimming cut 4 bases from V and 6 bases from J; bases unmatched to any gene: 15. The V gene's germline CDR1 is SGDLS and CDR2 YYNGEE. This CDR3 region has 17 residues. The CDR3 DNA is TGTGCCAGCAGCCCAGACCCAGCGGGACTAGTGGCCAATGAGCAGTTCTTC. It specifies CASSPDPAGLVANEQFF.

This chain joins TRBV12-3 or TRBV12-4 and TRBJ2-7; weak D call: TRBD2 (10 bases). V was clipped by 5 bases and J by 6 bases, with 23 bases between them. The CDR3 is 16 residues long. The CDR3 region is CASSRGQGLASPEQYF. The DNA for the CDR3 is TGTGCCAGCAGTAGGGGACAGGGACTAGCGAGTCCCGAGCAGTACTTC.

V gene TRBV27 combines with J gene TRBJ2-3; 13 nucleotides align to TRBD2. The CDR3 runs to 17 residues. V lost 3 bases to trimming and J lost 8 bases; unmatched junction nucleotides: 11. CDR1 is MNHEY and CDR2 is SMNVEV in the germline V gene (reference sequence). The CDR3 nucleotides are TGTGCCAGCAGTTTCACACTAGCGGGAGGGCCACCGTCTACGCAGTATTTT. It yields the protein CASSFTLAGGPPSTQYF.

This clonotype occurred a few times. The V call is TRBV14, the J call TRBJ1-2; D is ambiguous. The CDR3 covers 16 residues. CDR1 is SGHDN and CDR2 is FVKESK in the germline V gene. V was pared by 0 bases and J by 4 bases, with 15 bases between. The CDR3 is CASSQESQVVSYGYTF. CDR3 sequence (DNA): TGTGCCAGCAGCCAAGAGTCGCAGGTTGTAAGCTATGGCTACACCTTC.

The chain carries TRBV7-8 and TRBJ2-1; 15 nucleotides line up with TRBD2. The CDR3 has 17 residues. With V trimmed by 5 bases and J by 3 bases, 5 bases remained unmatched. Germline CDR1 reads SGHVS; CDR2 reads FQNEAQ. Here the CDR3 DNA reads TGTGCCAGCAGCGCCGGGACTAGCGGGAGGCTCTACAATGAGCAGTTCTTC. Amino acids: CASSAGTSGRLYNEQFF.

This clonotype was detected a few times. The rearrangement joins TRBV11-2 to TRBJ2-7; D may match TRBD1 or TRBD2 (5 bases each). The V end lost 4 bases, the J end lost 3 bases, and 16 bases lay between the germline ends. Looked up from germline, CDR1 is SGHAT and CDR2 is FQNNGV. The CDR3 has 15 amino acids. This chain's CDR3 is CASSSMGPEDYEQYF. The DNA for the CDR3 is TGTGCCAGCAGCTCGATGGGACCCGAAGACTACGAGCAGTACTTC.

This clonotype has at least ten counts. This chain links TRBV6-5 with TRBJ2-5; possibly TRBD1 or TRBD2 for D (5 bases each). The CDR3 sequence is 14 residues long. V was pared by 2 bases and J by 1 base, with 8 bases between. Germline CDR1 is MNHEY and CDR2 is SVGAGI. DNA for the CDR3: TGTGCCAGCAGTTACGGGACGGCCCAAGAGACCCAGTACTTC. Its translation is CASSYGTAQETQYF.

This clonotype came up a few times. The V and J genes are TRBV6-2 or TRBV6-3 and TRBJ2-5; 7 bases are a match to TRBD1. The germline V gene has CDR1 MNHEY and CDR2 SVGEGT. Unmatched junction bases numbered 6, after V lost 2 bases and J lost 0 bases. The CDR3 length is 16 residues. DNA for the CDR3: TGTGCCAGCAGTTACGCGACAGGGAAAAACCAAGAGACCCAGTACTTC. Translated: CASSYATGKNQETQYF.

This clonotype was counted many times. The chain joins TRBV20-1 to TRBJ1-1; D is possibly TRBD1 (6 bases). Germline V lookup: CDR1 DFQATT, CDR2 SNEGSKA (reference sequence). V was trimmed by 1 base and J by 6 bases, leaving 12 bases between them. This CDR3 comprises 13 residues. The CDR3 protein is CSARGTGIPEAFF. CDR3 sequence (DNA): TGCAGTGCTAGAGGTACAGGGATCCCTGAAGCTTTCTTT.

This clonotype was found a few times. This rearrangement joins TRBV10-2 to TRBJ1-5; D is uncertain. V lost 6 bases and J lost 0, with 12 bases in between. Germline V gene sequence: CDR1 WSHSY, CDR2 SAAADI. The CDR3 loop spans 15 amino acids. CDR3 sequence: CASRRTADSNQPQHF. CDR3 nucleotides: TGCGCCAGCAGACGGACGGCTGATAGCAATCAGCCCCAGCATTTT.

The chain joins TRBV12-3 or TRBV12-4 to TRBJ2-7; no clear D. This CDR3 contains 11 residues. Trimming took off 6 bases at V and 6 bases at J, with 9 bases between the two ends. The CDR3 region is CASSKAGEQYF. The CDR3 DNA follows: TGTGCCAGCAGCAAAGCTGGCGAGCAGTACTTC.

The J gene is TRBJ2-1, the V gene TRBV6-1; 8 bases are shared with TRBD1. The germline V gene encodes CDR1 MNHNS and CDR2 SASEGT. The CDR3 consists of 14 residues. The junction had 8 bases not matched to a gene; V was cut back by 5 bases and J by 8 bases. The CDR3 loop reads CASSTGQGWDEQFF. For the CDR3, the DNA is TGTGCCAGCAGTACCGGACAGGGTTGGGATGAGCAGTTCTTC.

This clonotype was found a few times. The chain links TRBV7-8 to TRBJ2-1; D possibly corresponds to TRBD2 (6 bases). The CDR3 sequence is 14 residues long. V was shortened by 2 bases and J by 6 bases, with 11 bases between the two germline ends. The germline CDR1 and CDR2 sequences are SGHVS and FQNEAQ. CDR3 amino acids: CASSLRGMGNEQFF. In DNA form, the CDR3 reads TGTGCCAGCAGCTTACGCGGGATGGGCAATGAGCAGTTCTTC.

The rearrangement joins TRBV7-2 to TRBJ2-3, with TRBD1 as a possible D gene (5 bases). The ends were cut back, 4 bases at V and 7 bases at J, with 18 bases in the middle. The CDR3 runs 15 residues. CDR1 and CDR2 from the germline V gene are SGHTA and FQGNSA. The CDR3, as DNA: TGTGCCAGCAGCTCCGACAGAAACTTTCAAAATACGCAGTATTTT. Encoded protein: CASSSDRNFQNTQYF. Looking up the rest from reference TRBV7-2 and TRBJ2-3 gives the full variable domain: GAGVSQSPSNKVTEKGKDVELRCDPISGHTALYWYRQSLGQGLEFLIYFQGNSAPDKSGLPSDRFSAERTGGSVSTLTIQRTQQEDSAVYLCASSSDRNFQNTQYFGPGTRLTVL.

This clonotype was seen a handful of times. The chain links TRBV5-5 to TRBJ1-1; 7 positions match TRBD1. The CDR3 length is 15 residues. After removal of 0 bases from V and 0 bases from J, the junction contained 2 bases not matched to a gene. CDR1 is SGHKS and CDR2 is YYEKEE in the germline V gene (reference sequence). The CDR3: CASSLEGTVNTEAFF. The CDR3 coding sequence is TGTGCCAGCAGCTTGGAGGGGACAGTGAACACTGAAGCTTTCTTT.

This clonotype was observed a few times. The chain is built from TRBV7-9 and TRBJ2-6; no firm D call. Deletions cut 5 bases from V and 0 bases from J, with 8 bases between. CDR1 and CDR2 (germline): SEHNR, FQNEAQ (reference sequence). The CDR3 spans 15 residues. The CDR3, as DNA: TGTGCCAGCAGCCTTGCCTACTCTGGGGCCAACGTCCTGACTTTC. Translated: CASSLAYSGANVLTF.

In its sample, this clonotype was seen many times. CDR3 nucleotides: TGCGCCAGCAGCCCCGACCGTAGCAATCAGCCCCAGCATTTT. This codes for CASSPDRSNQPQHF. The chain combines TRBV4-1 with TRBJ1-5, with D uncertain. Trimming removed 4 bases at V and 0 bases at J, with 7 bases between. CDR1 is MGHRA, CDR2 YSYEKL, per germline. This CDR3 has 14 amino acids.

This clonotype was seen a few times. The CDR3 sequence: CASSYAGLTSYEQYF. The CDR3 DNA reads TGTGCCAGCAGTTACGCAGGGCTGACCTCCTACGAGCAGTACTTC. The genes are TRBV6-2 or TRBV6-3 and TRBJ2-7; D possibly corresponds to TRBD1 (5 bases). V lost 2 bases to trimming and J lost 0 bases, with 11 bases between them. Germline assignment: CDR1 MNHEY and CDR2 SVGEGT. CDR3 length: 15 residues.

V usage is TRBV10-3 and J usage is TRBJ1-1; D ambiguous. The germline V gene has CDR1 ENHRY and CDR2 SYGVKD. The V and J ends lost 3 bases and 1 base respectively, with 9 bases between them. The length of the CDR3 is 14 residues. The CDR3 DNA is TGTGCCATCAGTGACTCGCTTAGGAACACTGAAGCTTTCTTT. Translating it yields CAISDSLRNTEAFF.

This clonotype was counted at least ten times. This chain links TRBV27 with TRBJ2-3; the D is unclear. CDR1 is MNHEY and CDR2 is SMNVEV in the germline V gene (reference sequence). The CDR3 consists of 14 residues. V was trimmed by 4 bases and J by 2 bases, leaving 10 bases between them. The CDR3 region is CASSSSLDTDTQYF. DNA of the CDR3: TGTGCCAGCAGTTCGAGTCTAGACACAGATACGCAGTATTTT.

This chain joins TRBV5-1 and TRBJ2-3; possible D gene TRBD2, 6 bases. Germline CDR1 is SGHRS and CDR2 is YFSETQ. V lost 0 bases and J 3 bases, leaving 14 bases between the germline ends. The CDR3 loop spans 16 amino acids. CDR3 in DNA: TGCGCCAGCAGCTTGGCCCGACTAGACTCGACAGATACGCAGTATTTT. This codes for CASSLARLDSTDTQYF.

This clonotype was seen a few times. The gene calls are TRBV9 and TRBJ2-7, with unresolved D. The CDR3 spans 13 residues. Between the trimmed V and J ends, which lost 0 bases and 4 bases, there was a span of 8 bases. Germline-derived CDR1 and CDR2 are SGDLS and YYNGEE. CDR3 amino acids: CASSVGGDYEQYF. The CDR3, as DNA: TGTGCCAGCAGCGTAGGTGGGGATTACGAGCAGTACTTC.

With regard to this clonotype: One end of the junction does not line up with germline, which may come from a read error. The chain is built from TRBV10-3 and TRBJ2-3; TRBD1 or TRBD2 may be the D gene (6 bases each). The CDR3 loop spans 13 amino acids. In germline, CDR1 is ENHRY, CDR2 SYGVKD. CDR3: CAINERGEDTQYF. The CDR3 DNA reads as TGTGCCATCAATGAGAGGGGGGAGGATACGCAGTATTTT.